The subject of this entry is one T cell receptor beta chain. Data came from immunoSEQ multiplex PCR; TCRdb stores just in-frame clones and leaves some out. The table includes about 90,000 clones, 85% to 90% detected once. This sample is drawn from a study of OX40 agonist ivuxolimab in advanced cancers. This CDR3 is built from 14 residues. Germline V gene sequence: CDR1 SGHRS, CDR2 YFSETQ. V shed 4 bases and J shed 7 bases, with 14 bases lying between them. The chain uses TRBV5-1 and TRBJ1-4; no definite D call. This sequence was found in an adult with an advanced solid tumor such as melanoma, head and neck, liver or kidney cancer. Sequencing used CD4+ or CD8+ T cells sorted from blood, obtained in a trial of the OX40 agonist ivuxolimab. CDR3 sequence: CASSVGGRSEKLFF. In DNA form, the CDR3 reads TGCGCCAGCAGCGTAGGAGGTCGGAGTGAAAAACTGTTTTTT.